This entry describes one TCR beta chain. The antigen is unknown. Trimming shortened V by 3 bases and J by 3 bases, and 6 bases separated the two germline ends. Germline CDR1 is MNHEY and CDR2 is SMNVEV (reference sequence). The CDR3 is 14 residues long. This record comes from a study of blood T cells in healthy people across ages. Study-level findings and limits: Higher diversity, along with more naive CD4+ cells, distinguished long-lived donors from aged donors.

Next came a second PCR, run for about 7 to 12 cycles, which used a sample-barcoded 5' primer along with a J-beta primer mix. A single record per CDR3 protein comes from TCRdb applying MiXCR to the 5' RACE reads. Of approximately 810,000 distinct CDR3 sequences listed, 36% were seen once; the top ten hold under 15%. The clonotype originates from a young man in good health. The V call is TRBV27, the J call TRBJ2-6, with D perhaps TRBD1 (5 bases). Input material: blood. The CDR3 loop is CASSFRDGANVLTF. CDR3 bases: TGTGCCAGCAGTTTCAGGGATGGGGCCAACGTCCTGACTTTC.